This TCR beta chain was identified in a study of T-cell reconstitution after alpha-beta-depleted transplantation in children. Study findings and constraints: As was reported, about two months after transplant, alpha-beta T cells came from several hundred expanded graft clones. The study traced high day-60 TCRbeta diversity in some patients to surviving recipient T cells and thymic progenitors.

CDR3 length: 17 residues. With 1 base removed from V and 3 bases from J, the gap between germline ends came to 20 bases. CDR1 is SGHRS and CDR2 is YFSETQ in the germline V gene. This clonotype is classed as medium-sized. Its antigen remains unknown. During its preparation, the TCRbeta library received unique molecular identifiers. TCRdb reanalysed the PCR reads using MiXCR and keeps one entry per CDR3 protein. Found here are some 6,000 distinct CDR3 sequences, around 15% of them singletons; the top ten hold 10% to 15%. This receptor was taken from a male patient younger than 18 who had a stem cell transplant for acute myeloid leukemia, so the T cells may come from the graft donor. Specimen: PBMCs, mostly from graft donor cells, collected 60 days after TCRalphabeta/CD19-depleted stem cell transplant. The chain uses TRBV5-1 and TRBJ2-7, with TRBD2 as a possible D gene (6 bases). CDR3 loop: CASSLLEGAVGLYEQYF. CDR3 DNA sequence: TGCGCCAGCAGCTTGTTGGAGGGCGCTGTGGGCCTCTACGAGCAGTACTTC.